The clone carrying this T cell receptor beta chain was observed a handful of times. The data are from a study of T cells after yellow fever vaccination. TCRdb re-derived calls from the 5' RACE reads in MiXCR, one entry per CDR3 protein. The repertoire holds 300,000 to 450,000 distinct CDR3 sequences, around 8.1% seen once, with around 17% in the top ten. Germline V gives CDR1 MNHNS, CDR2 SASEGT. The CDR3 contains 17 residues. Trimming took 6 bases from V and 1 from J; bases not matched to a gene: 12. The sequence was collected from a young man who received the YFV17D yellow fever vaccine. This chain uses TRBV6-1 with TRBJ2-3; 8 bases align to TRBD2. The sample here was PBMCs, taken about 41 days after the first yellow fever vaccination. This chain's CDR3 is CASSPSWAGGRTDTQYF. DNA of the CDR3: TGTGCCAGCAGCCCAAGTTGGGCGGGGGGCCGCACAGATACGCAGTATTTT.